The entry that follows covers one TCR beta chain sequence. What antigen it recognizes has not been identified. Base qualities are missing; no much larger clone stands one base away. TCRbeta repertoires were sequenced from genomic DNA with the immunoSEQ hsTCRB assay version 4 in survey mode. For TCRbeta sequencing, genomic DNA was diluted to 8 to 10 ng/uL, with up to 1 ug used per sample. The authors processed their data as follows. TCRbeta data analysis was done in ImmunoSeq Analyzer 3.0, and diversity was calculated on productive nucleotide rearrangements. Using the Immunarch R package, the improved Chao index served to estimate lower-bound TCR diversity and the Gini coefficient served to estimate clonality. Nucleotide rearrangements that differed but encoded the same CDR3beta amino acid sequence were counted as separate clonotypes. Differential abundance analysis identified TCRbeta sequences significantly enriched in antigen-responding cells relative to anti-CD3/anti-CD28-activated cells. GLIPH2 clustered TCRs by predicted peptide-MHC specificity, both within individual participants and across merged participant data sets. TCRdb holds this immuneACCESS table with in-frame rearrangements only. Some clones are missing; in checked studies, unresolved V genes explain under half, and the rest has no known cause. Clonal size and the V and J genes are those of that table, whereas D and trimming came from the DNA. This sample gives several thousand clones in total; about 56% of them show up just once. The top ten hold 15% to 20% of the sample.

This specimen's treatment or condition label, per the study, means: suppressive antiretroviral therapy. Lysates of CMV-infected fibroblasts at approximately 9.6 ug/mL were used to stimulate the cells. Responding CD4+ T cells were sorted on the basis of upregulation of both CD40 ligand and CD69. HIV-1-infected adults in whom suppressive ART had been started during chronic infection were enrolled as participants. For at least 4 years, participants had undetectable plasma HIV-1 RNA, below 50 copies/mL. To be included, a participant needed positive CMV serology and a CD4+ T cell count above 400 cells/uL. Before stimulation, PBMCs were isolated using density centrifugation and depleted of CD8+ T cells. For roughly 17 hours, CD8-depleted PBMCs were stimulated with anti-CD28/CD49d costimulation, a CD40-blocking antibody, and enfuvirtide, which was added to prevent new infections. Cells were sorted on a Beckman Coulter MoFlo Legacy or XDP sorter, with propidium iodide excluding dead cells. The QIAamp DNA Mini Kit was used for genomic DNA extraction from samples above one million cells, and the Quick-DNA Microprep Kit was used otherwise.

The sample comes from a study of persistence of HIV-infected CD4 T cells (dated by TCRdb to the early 2020s). Concerning the study at large: The median time the participants had spent on suppressive ART was around 8 years. Peripheral blood samples of up to 180 mL were collected at multiple time points, except for a couple of participants, who underwent leukapheresis at a single time point. CMV- and HIV-1 Gag-responding CD4+ T cells were isolated from ART-treated individuals so that antigen-driven clonal expansion of HIV-1-infected cells could be examined. TCRbeta sequencing assessed the clonality of all cells in each sorted population, while proviral sequencing assessed the clonality of infected cells. The TCR cluster analysis across participants included roughly 8 participants for CMV and over 5 participants for Gag.

The full study reports these points: Enrichment of degenerate expanded CDR3beta sequences was found in antigen-responding cells, suggesting convergent selection of CD4+ responses to CMV and Gag. A correlation was observed between TCR oligoclonality and proviral oligoclonality within the same sorted populations. TCRbeta richness in CMV- and Gag-responding cells was significantly lower than in anti-CD3/anti-CD28-responding cells; CMV-responding cells had higher oligoclonality than CD3/CD28-stimulated and Gag-responding cells. Restriction of bulk TCR analyses to the rare CMV-responding cells that actually carried HIV-1 proviruses was not possible. Few individuals were included in the study, and only a limited range of antigens was tested.

Taken from the germline V gene, the CDR1 and CDR2 loops are SGHTS and YDEGEE. Counted from cysteine to phenylalanine, this CDR3 has 16 amino acids. The sequence is cut down to CDR3 DNA, 48 bases in frame from base 1. Relative to germline, V is missing 3 bases and J is missing 1 base, with 5 bases of the junction outside any gene match. The TCR sequence derives from an adult man with HIV who was CMV-seropositive. The receptor chain draws on TRBV5-8 and TRBJ2-2, with 8 bases in between that match TRBD2. The sequenced sample was CD4+ T cells sorted from PBMCs after approximately 18-hour stimulation, obtained from a patient who received antiretroviral therapy. Sample cell subset or site, as interpreted from the label and publication: CD40L+CD69+ CD4 T cells responding to CMV lysate. The DNA sequence is TGTGCCAGCAGCTCAACCGGGACTAGGAACACCGGGGAGCTGTTTTTT. Its protein is CASSSTGTRNTGELFF.